These 21 T cell receptor beta chains share one sample of origin, sequenced in a study of neurological immune-mediated disorders. MiXCR, run by TCRdb on the 5' RACE reads, gives a single entry per CDR3 protein. This sample has 50,000 or so distinct CDR3 sequences, with less than 4% found just once. Input material: PBMCs. The receptor source for this set is a man aged 55 to 70 with multiple sclerosis.

This clonotype was found many times. This sequence joins TRBV20-1 and TRBJ1-3; D gene ambiguous. Trimming took 0 bases from V and 0 from J, leaving 6 bases between them. Germline CDR1 reads DFQATT; CDR2 reads SNEGSKA (reference sequence). The CDR3 sequence is 14 residues long. CDR3 sequence: CSARDASSGNTIYF. CDR3 nucleotides: TGCAGTGCTAGAGACGCTAGCTCTGGAAACACCATATATTTT.

This chain joins TRBV12-3 or TRBV12-4 and TRBJ1-5; 9 bases fit TRBD1. This CDR3 region has 14 residues. J gave up 4 bases and V 7 bases, and 5 bases lay outside the gene matches. This CDR3 is CASTGTGSNQPQHF. The CDR3 nucleotides read TGTGCCAGCACCGGGACAGGGTCGAATCAGCCCCAGCATTTT.

This clonotype was counted ten times or more. The chain links TRBV13 to TRBJ2-5; D remains ambiguous. CDR3 length: 11 amino acids. V lost 7 bases to trimming and J lost 9 bases, with 12 bases between them. Germline V gives CDR1 PRHDT, CDR2 FYEKMQ (reference sequence). Here the CDR3 DNA reads TGTGCCAGCACCGACCCTTTGGCCCAGTACTTC. Protein sequence: CASTDPLAQYF.

This clonotype was found many times. The rearrangement uses TRBV20-1 and TRBJ1-1; possibly TRBD1 for D (5 bases). Germline-derived CDR1 and CDR2 are DFQATT and SNEGSKA (reference sequence). V was shortened by 2 bases and J by 0 bases, with 13 bases between the two germline ends. The CDR3 contains 15 residues. In DNA form, the CDR3 reads TGCAGTGCTAGAAAGCCGGGACTCATGAACACTGAAGCTTTCTTT. It translates to CSARKPGLMNTEAFF.

This clonotype has at least ten counts. J is TRBJ1-4 and V is TRBV9; D not resolved. From germline, CDR1 is SGDLS and CDR2 YYNGEE. The V and J ends lost 1 base and 2 bases respectively, with 9 bases between them. This CDR3 comprises 15 residues. DNA of the CDR3: TGTGCCAGCAGCGTATCCGCCTTCACTAATGAAAAACTGTTTTTT. Protein sequence: CASSVSAFTNEKLFF.

Many counts were recorded for this clonotype. V gene TRBV20-1 combines with J gene TRBJ2-3; D is undetermined. The germline CDR1 and CDR2 sequences are DFQATT and SNEGSKA (reference sequence). There are 10 residues in the CDR3. Between the trimmed V and J ends, which lost 3 bases and 6 bases, there was a span of 4 bases. DNA of the CDR3: TGCAGTGCTAGTTTGGATACGCAGTATTTT. Its translation: CSASLDTQYF.

As concerns this clonotype: A much larger clone differs by one base, so this may be a read error. The genes are TRBV2 and TRBJ2-7; D perhaps matches TRBD2 (5 bases). Per germline, CDR1 SNHLY and CDR2 FYNNEI. The CDR3 has 13 residues. Trimming removed 6 bases from V and 2 bases from J, with 11 bases in between. The CDR3 region has the DNA TGTGCCAGCAGCGGGGTACCCCCCTACGAGCAGTACTTC. Protein sequence: CASSGVPPYEQYF.

This clonotype has ten or more counts. This chain links TRBV21-1 with TRBJ1-2. TRBV21-1 is labeled a pseudogene. The CDR3 extends over 13 amino acids. The DNA for the CDR3 is TGTGCCAGCGGGCGGCAGGGAGACTATGGCTACACCTTC. Its translation is CASGRQGDYGYTF.

This clonotype was counted at least ten times. The chain employs TRBV7-9 and TRBJ2-5; D remains unclear. This CDR3 region has 17 residues. CDR1 is SEHNR and CDR2 is FQNEAQ in the germline V gene (reference sequence). With 5 bases removed from V and 4 bases from J, the gap between germline ends came to 23 bases. The CDR3 spells CASSLPDRARPPETQYF. CDR3 DNA sequence: TGTGCCAGCAGCCTGCCAGACCGCGCCCGCCCCCCAGAGACCCAGTACTTC.

There are many counts of this clonotype. Lacking the conserved final phenylalanine or tryptophan, this CDR3 likely reflects a read error. The CDR3 sequence is CASSLAADRLLNSPLHC. The CDR3 bases are TGTGCCAGCAGTCTCGCCGCAGACAGACTACTTAATTCACCCCTCCACTGT. The V and J genes are TRBV12-3 or TRBV12-4 and TRBJ1-6; D might be TRBD1 (5 bases). This CDR3 comprises 17 residues. V lost 5 bases and J lost 6, with 20 bases in between.

This clonotype showed up just a few times. This rearrangement joins TRBV20-1 to TRBJ1-6; 7 bases align to TRBD1. Germline values: CDR1 DFQATT, CDR2 SNEGSKA (reference sequence). J was trimmed by 7 bases and V by 6 bases; bases with no gene match: 3. The CDR3 is 12 amino acids. The CDR3 region is CSAKTGNSPLHF. CDR3 nucleotides: TGCAGTGCAAAGACAGGGAATTCACCCCTCCACTTT.

This clonotype has a count of ten or more. This rearrangement joins TRBV6-2 or TRBV6-3 to TRBJ2-2; D perhaps matches TRBD1 (6 bases). Germline V CDR1 and CDR2: MNHEY, SVGEGT. The CDR3 covers 14 residues. The V and J ends lost 6 bases and 5 bases respectively, with 13 bases between them. The CDR3 nucleotides are TGTGCCAGCAGCTCAGGGGACGGGACCGGGGAGCTGTTTTTT. Amino acid sequence: CASSSGDGTGELFF.

Remarks on this clonotype: This may come from a read error, since a much larger clone is one base off. The V and J genes are TRBV9 and TRBJ2-1, with TRBD2 as a possible D gene (5 bases). CDR1 is SGDLS, CDR2 YYNGEE, per germline. CDR3 length: 14 amino acids. V was trimmed by 4 bases and J by 4 bases, leaving 12 bases between them. The DNA of the CDR3 is TGTGCCAGCAGCCCCCACACTAGATACAATGAGCAGTTCTTC. Translated, it gives CASSPHTRYNEQFF.

In its sample, this clonotype was seen many times. The chain recombines TRBV12-3 or TRBV12-4 with TRBJ2-1; D remains ambiguous. Trimming removed 4 bases from V and 6 bases from J, with 7 bases in between. There are 12 residues in the CDR3. DNA for the CDR3: TGTGCCAGCAGTTCCCCACCCAATGAGCAGTTCTTC. The encoded protein is CASSSPPNEQFF.

Many counts were recorded for this clonotype. The genes are TRBV9 and TRBJ2-2; D remains unclear. Deletions cut 0 bases from V and 4 bases from J, with 10 bases between. CDR1 and CDR2 from the germline V gene are SGDLS and YYNGEE. The CDR3 runs to 15 residues. The CDR3 nucleotides read TGTGCCAGCAGCGTAGGGGCAGGCCCCACCGGGGAGCTGTTTTTT. Translated, it gives CASSVGAGPTGELFF.

This clonotype was recorded at least ten times. The chain couples TRBV20-1 to TRBJ1-1, with 10 positions matching TRBD1. There are 13 residues in the CDR3. The trim removed 3 bases at V and 4 bases at J, leaving 2 bases unmatched. Germline V gene sequence: CDR1 DFQATT, CDR2 SNEGSKA (reference sequence). CDR3 nucleotide sequence: TGCAGTGCTAGTGGACAGGGGGTCACTGAAGCTTTCTTT. Translated: CSASGQGVTEAFF.

There are a few counts of this clonotype. The V gene is TRBV5-1, the J gene TRBJ2-1, with 7 bases that match TRBD2. CDR1 is SGHRS, CDR2 YFSETQ, per germline. The CDR3 spans 15 residues. V lost 3 bases and J lost 7; bases outside the gene matches: 10. Here the CDR3 DNA reads TGCGCCAGCAGCTACCAGGGACTCGGGGGGAATGAGCAGTTCTTC. Protein sequence: CASSYQGLGGNEQFF.

In its sample, this clonotype was seen many times. V and J are TRBV20-1 and TRBJ2-2; 10 bases match TRBD2. V gave up 3 bases and J gave up 3 bases; unmatched junction bases: 4. The length of the CDR3 is 15 residues. CDR1 and CDR2 (germline): DFQATT, SNEGSKA (reference sequence). The CDR3 region has the DNA TGCAGTGCTAGGGCCGGGACTAGCGACACCGGGGAGCTGTTTTTT. Its protein product is CSARAGTSDTGELFF.

In its sample, this clonotype was seen many times. The V and J genes are TRBV20-1 and TRBJ1-6; no clear D. V lost 6 bases, J lost 5 bases, and 14 bases lay in between. Germline CDR1 reads DFQATT; CDR2 reads SNEGSKA (reference sequence). This CDR3 is built from 14 residues. The CDR3: CSAGLAGNNSPLHF. CDR3 nucleotides: TGCAGTGCGGGCCTGGCGGGGAATAATTCACCCCTCCACTTT.

This clonotype has a count of ten or more. The J gene is TRBJ2-7, the V gene TRBV12-3 or TRBV12-4; possible D gene TRBD2, 6 bases. V lost 5 bases and J 5 bases, leaving 19 bases between the germline ends. The CDR3 extends over 15 amino acids. CDR3 in DNA: TGTGCCAGCAGTCTCTCGGGAGTTGGAGGCGACGAGCAGTACTTC. Translation gives CASSLSGVGGDEQYF.

This clonotype appeared a few times. The CDR3 region has the DNA TGTGCCAGCTCACCGGGCGGAGGGTACCAAGAGACCCAGTACTTC. It codes for CASSPGGGYQETQYF. The chain recombines TRBV18 with TRBJ2-5; D is perhaps TRBD2 (6 bases). The CDR3 has 15 amino acids. Trimming took off 3 bases at V and 0 bases at J, with 11 bases between the two ends. CDR1 KGHSH and CDR2 LQKENI come from the germline V gene. Variable domain in full (rest from reference TRBV18 and TRBJ2-5): NAGVMQNPRHLVRRRGQEARLRCSPMKGHSHVYWYRQLPEEGLKFMVYLQKENIIDESGMPKERFSAEFPKEGPSILRIQQVVRGDSAAYFCASSPGGGYQETQYFGPGTRLLVL.